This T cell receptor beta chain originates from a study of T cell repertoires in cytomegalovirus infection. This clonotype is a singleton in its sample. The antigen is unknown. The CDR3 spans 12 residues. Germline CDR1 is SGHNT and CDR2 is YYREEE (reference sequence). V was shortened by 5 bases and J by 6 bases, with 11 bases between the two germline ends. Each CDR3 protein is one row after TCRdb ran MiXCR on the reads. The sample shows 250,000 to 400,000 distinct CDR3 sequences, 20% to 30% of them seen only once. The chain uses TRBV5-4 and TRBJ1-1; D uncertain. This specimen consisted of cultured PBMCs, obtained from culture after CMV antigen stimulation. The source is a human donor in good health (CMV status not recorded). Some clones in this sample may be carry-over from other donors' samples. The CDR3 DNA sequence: TGTGCCAGCAGTGGTAGGACCCCTGAAGCTTTCTTT. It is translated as CASSGRTPEAFF.